These 21 T cell receptor beta chains came from one sample sequenced in a study of T-cell reconstitution after alpha-beta-depleted transplantation in children. Library preparation (for TCRbeta) was performed with unique molecular identifiers. TCRdb re-analysed the PCR reads in MiXCR, keeping a single row per CDR3 protein. The table shows roughly 590,000 distinct CDR3 sequences, with roughly 15% occurring only once. The sequencing used PBMCs from the stem cell graft donor, collected from the stem cell graft. The source is a human donor who donated a stem cell graft to a child with acute myeloid leukemia.

This clonotype has a count of ten or more. The chain carries TRBV20-1 and TRBJ2-7; TRBD1 agrees at 7 bases. The CDR3 runs to 12 residues. Germline values: CDR1 DFQATT, CDR2 SNEGSKA (reference sequence). V shed 5 bases, J shed 2 bases, and the junction held 3 bases outside the gene matches. The CDR3: CSAWDSPYEQYV. In DNA form, the CDR3 reads TGCAGTGCTTGGGACAGCCCCTACGAGCAGTACGTC.

This clonotype appeared many times. The V and J genes are TRBV20-1 and TRBJ1-5; possible D gene TRBD1, 5 bases. The CDR3 is made up of 14 amino acids. Deletions cut 3 bases from V and 2 bases from J, with 11 bases between. Per the germline V gene, CDR1 is DFQATT and CDR2 is SNEGSKA (reference sequence). The CDR3 region is CSASNRGGNQPQHF. The CDR3 nucleotides are TGCAGTGCTAGTAACAGAGGGGGCAATCAGCCCCAGCATTTT.

Only a few counts were recorded for this clonotype. The J gene is TRBJ1-1, the V gene TRBV6-1; unclear D gene. The CDR3 loop spans 14 amino acids. The germline V gene has CDR1 MNHNS and CDR2 SASEGT. V dropped 4 bases and J dropped 7 bases, with 16 bases sitting between them. CDR3 DNA: TGTGCCAGCAGTGTTAGCATAACAGCCATTGAAGCTTTCTTT. Translating gives CASSVSITAIEAFF.

The J gene is TRBJ2-7, the V gene TRBV20-1; D might be TRBD1 (6 bases). Germline V gene lookup returns CDR1 DFQATT and CDR2 SNEGSKA (reference sequence). The CDR3 extends over 14 amino acids. V gave up 3 bases and J gave up 0 bases, with 12 bases separating them. The CDR3 DNA reads as TGCAGTGCTAGCAGGGGTGCCATCTCCTACGAGCAGTACTTC. Translation gives CSASRGAISYEQYF.

The chain is built from TRBV25-1 and TRBJ1-5, with D perhaps TRBD1 (6 bases). The germline V and J ends were trimmed by 10 bases and 0 bases, with 16 bases remaining between them. The CDR3 runs 15 residues. Per the germline V gene, CDR1 is MGHDK and CDR2 is SYGVNS. Written as DNA, the CDR3 is TGTGCCACCTCCGGGACACCTTATAGCAATCAGCCCCAGCATTTT. It specifies CATSGTPYSNQPQHF.

A few counts support this clonotype. V gene TRBV7-9 combines with J gene TRBJ1-1; D is undetermined. Trimming took off 5 bases at V and 3 bases at J, with 13 bases between the two ends. Germline V gene lookup returns CDR1 SEHNR and CDR2 FQNEAQ (reference sequence). CDR3 length equals 14 residues. The CDR3 nucleotides are TGTGCCAGCAGCCCCCAGGCAGGCTACACTGAAGCTTTCTTT. Its protein is CASSPQAGYTEAFF.

This clonotype was seen repeatedly, ten times or more. The V call is TRBV29-1, the J call TRBJ1-1, with no clear D. The CDR3 runs 12 residues. The V end was cut by 4 bases, the J end by 3 bases, with 9 bases between. CDR1 is SQVTM, CDR2 ANQGSEA, per germline. The CDR3 loop is CSVVAWDTEAFF. The CDR3 nucleotides read TGCAGCGTTGTGGCGTGGGACACTGAAGCTTTCTTT.

This clonotype was recorded at least ten times. The genes are TRBV5-1 and TRBJ2-2; D ambiguous. V gave up 4 bases and J gave up 4 bases, with 14 bases separating them. The CDR3 contains 15 residues. Germline assignment: CDR1 SGHRS and CDR2 YFSETQ. CDR3 in amino acids: CASSLVSDVTGELFF. Written as DNA, the CDR3 is TGCGCCAGCAGCCTTGTTTCGGATGTCACCGGGGAGCTGTTTTTT.

This clonotype was seen only a few times. Written as DNA, the CDR3 is TGCAGTGCTAGTGGTGGGACTACCTTTAGCTCCTACAATGAGCAGTTCTTC. This gives the protein CSASGGTTFSSYNEQFF. The V call is TRBV20-1, the J call TRBJ2-1; TRBD2 matches 7 bases. This CDR3 region has 17 residues. Germline CDR1 DFQATT, CDR2 SNEGSKA (reference sequence). The junction had 11 bases not matched to a gene; V was cut back by 3 bases and J by 0 bases.

In this sample, this clonotype turned up many times. The chain has TRBV20-1 and TRBJ1-6, with D perhaps matching TRBD1 (5 bases). Germline-derived CDR1 and CDR2 are DFQATT and SNEGSKA (reference sequence). The ends were cut back, 3 bases at V and 0 bases at J, with 6 bases in the middle. The CDR3 is 14 amino acids. The CDR3 DNA follows: TGCAGTGCTAGCGACAGCTCCTATAATTCACCCCTCCACTTT. Translating gives CSASDSSYNSPLHF.

This clonotype was found many times. The gene calls are TRBV20-1 and TRBJ2-3, with 10 bases lining up with TRBD1. Germline CDR1 reads DFQATT; CDR2 reads SNEGSKA (reference sequence). V lost 4 bases, J lost 7 bases, and 8 bases stayed unmatched. The CDR3 runs 14 residues. The CDR3 is CSATDRGLQNTQYF. The DNA for the CDR3 is TGCAGTGCTACAGACAGGGGGCTACAAAATACGCAGTATTTT.

This clonotype was counted at least ten times. This chain uses TRBV20-1 with TRBJ2-1, with D perhaps matching TRBD2 (6 bases). Germline loops: CDR1 DFQATT, CDR2 SNEGSKA (reference sequence). V gave up 3 bases and J gave up 3 bases, with 12 bases separating them. The CDR3 runs 14 residues. CDR3 in amino acids: CSASRVADYNEQFF. In DNA, the CDR3 is TGCAGTGCTAGTAGGGTAGCGGACTACAATGAGCAGTTCTTC.

The V gene is TRBV7-2, the J gene TRBJ1-5, with 7 bases lining up with TRBD1. CDR1 and CDR2 (germline): SGHTA, FQGNSA. V was pared by 1 base and J by 5 bases, with 11 bases of the junction left unmatched. CDR3 length: 17 residues. In nucleotides, the CDR3 is TGTGCCAGCAGCTTAGTGGTGGGGAGGGGGCGCGATCAGCCCCAGCATTTT. Protein sequence: CASSLVVGRGRDQPQHF. Together with reference TRBV7-2 and TRBJ1-5, the CDR3 gives the full variable domain: GAGVSQSPSNKVTEKGKDVELRCDPISGHTALYWYRQSLGQGLEFLIYFQGNSAPDKSGLPSDRFSAERTGGSVSTLTIQRTQQEDSAVYLCASSLVVGRGRDQPQHFGDGTRLSIL.

V gene TRBV5-1 combines with J gene TRBJ2-1, with D possibly TRBD1 on 6 matching bases. Trimming took 2 bases from V and 2 from J, leaving 11 bases between them. Germline CDR1 and CDR2: SGHRS and YFSETQ. The CDR3 is 15 residues long. CDR3 sequence reads: CASSFTGIPYNEQFF. CDR3 DNA: TGCGCCAGCAGCTTCACAGGGATCCCCTACAATGAGCAGTTCTTC.

In this sample, this clonotype turned up many times. The chain employs TRBV10-3 and TRBJ2-7, with unresolved D. This CDR3 is 13 amino acids long. Germline V gene lookup returns CDR1 ENHRY and CDR2 SYGVKD. The V end was cut by 0 bases, the J end by 2 bases, with 5 bases between. In DNA form, the CDR3 reads TGTGCCATCAGTGAGTCTGTGACCTACGAGCAGTACGTC. Residues: CAISESVTYEQYV.

This clonotype was counted at least ten times. This sequence joins TRBV7-3 and TRBJ2-1; tentatively, D is TRBD2 (6 bases). The CDR3 contains 16 residues. Germline values: CDR1 SGHTA, CDR2 FQGTGA. V was trimmed by 2 bases and J by 0 bases, leaving 11 bases between them. The CDR3 DNA reads as TGTGCCAGCAGCTTATTGGGGGGAGCCTCCTACAATGAGCAGTTCTTC. Residues: CASSLLGGASYNEQFF.

This chain uses TRBV12-3 or TRBV12-4 with TRBJ2-2; D ambiguous. V dropped 5 bases and J dropped 1 base, with 14 bases sitting between them. The CDR3 has 16 residues. CDR3 nucleotide sequence: TGTGCCAGCAGTCCCAGCCGAGGCTGGAACACCGGGGAGCTGTTTTTT. Its protein is CASSPSRGWNTGELFF.

The sample holds a few counts of this clonotype. This sequence joins TRBV29-1 and TRBJ2-6, with D possibly being TRBD1 or TRBD2 (5 bases each). The CDR3 has 15 amino acids. Germline values: CDR1 SQVTM, CDR2 ANQGSEA. Between the trimmed V and J ends, which lost 7 bases and 0 bases, there was a span of 13 bases. This CDR3 is CSGGRILSGANVLTF. The CDR3 bases are TGCAGCGGGGGACGGATTCTCTCTGGGGCCAACGTCCTGACTTTC.

This clonotype was recorded many times. The V call is TRBV4-2, the J call TRBJ2-4, with D perhaps matching TRBD1 or TRBD2 (6 bases each). The CDR3 runs 16 residues. V lost 1 base and J lost 6, with 16 bases in between. The germline V gene encodes CDR1 LGHNA and CDR2 YNFKEQ. The CDR3 DNA follows: TGTGCCAGCAGCCAAGTGGGGGGCCCGAGGGGAAACATTCAGTACTTC. Translated, it gives CASSQVGGPRGNIQYF.

In its sample, this clonotype was seen a few times. The chain links TRBV6-5 to TRBJ2-5; the D gene is possibly TRBD1 (5 bases). CDR1 and CDR2 from the germline V gene are MNHEY and SVGAGI. Trimming pared 3 bases from V and 5 bases from J, leaving 13 bases between. The CDR3 is made up of 14 amino acids. The CDR3 here is CASSYMSGKETQYF. CDR3 sequence (DNA): TGTGCCAGCAGTTATATGTCAGGGAAGGAGACCCAGTACTTC.

This clonotype appeared many times. The J gene is TRBJ1-1, the V gene TRBV6-1; 10 bases are shared with TRBD1. V gave up 6 bases and J gave up 11 bases; unmatched junction bases: 12. The CDR3 is made up of 14 amino acids. Germline V lookup: CDR1 MNHNS, CDR2 SASEGT. CDR3 coding DNA: TGTGCCAGCAGGAGACAGGGGGCTGGACTTATTGCTTTCTTT. Encoded protein: CASRRQGAGLIAFF.